Below, 28 T cell receptor beta chains from the same sample are listed, as sequenced in a study of blood T cell repertoires in COVID-19. The protocol was immunoSEQ multiplex PCR, while the TCRdb copy is restricted to in-frame clones and leaves out a portion. The sample includes about 80,000 clones, over 70% of them seen just once. Specimen: peripheral blood. These receptors were collected from an older man with active or convalescent COVID-19.

Comments on this clone: Germline and junction disagree at one end, which may indicate a read error. The V gene is TRBV6-2 or TRBV6-3, the J gene TRBJ2-1; 8 nucleotides agree with TRBD1. The CDR3 sequence is 13 residues long. Germline CDR1 is MNHEY and CDR2 is SVGEGT. The CDR3 spells CASSYPPRGPVLF. The CDR3, as DNA: TGTGCCAGCAGTTACCCTCCCAGGGGGCCAGTACTCTTC.

The chain combines TRBV10-3 with TRBJ2-7; TRBD2 agrees at 11 bases. Germline CDR1 is ENHRY and CDR2 is SYGVKD. CDR3 length equals 17 residues. The V segment lost 0 bases and the J segment 4 bases; nucleotides outside the gene matches: 8. CDR3: CAISESLRLAGQYEQYF. CDR3 sequence (DNA): TGTGCCATCAGTGAGTCCCTCCGACTAGCGGGGCAGTACGAGCAGTACTTC.

The rearrangement links TRBV27 to TRBJ2-7; 9 nucleotides align to TRBD2. The CDR3 is 16 amino acids. Germline V gene lookup returns CDR1 MNHEY and CDR2 SMNVEV (reference sequence). J was trimmed by 5 bases and V by 5 bases; bases with no gene match: 13. CDR3 nucleotides: TGTGCCAGCAGTAGCCGGAGCGGGACTAGCTTCCACGAGCAGTACTTC. Amino acid sequence: CASSSRSGTSFHEQYF.

The chain carries TRBV3-1 (or the pseudogene TRBV3-2) and TRBJ2-1; 7 bases match TRBD1. Germline values: CDR1 LGHDT, CDR2 YNNKEL (reference sequence). The CDR3 totals 16 residues. J gave up 3 bases and V 1 base, and 6 bases lay outside the gene matches. CDR3 DNA sequence: TGTGCCAGCAGCCAAGTCACTTGGGACAGCTACAATGAGCAGTTCTTC. It is translated as CASSQVTWDSYNEQFF.

This clone has a single count. The chain recombines TRBV5-1 with TRBJ1-3; a possible D gene is TRBD1 (5 bases). This CDR3 is built from 15 residues. Trimming stripped 4 bases from V and 2 bases from J, with 13 bases between. The V gene's germline CDR1 is SGHRS and CDR2 YFSETQ. CDR3 nucleotides: TGCGCCAGCAGCAGAGAACCGACAGCTGGAAACACCATATATTTT. This codes for CASSREPTAGNTIYF. The whole variable domain, remainder taken from reference TRBV5-1 and TRBJ1-3, is KAGVTQTPRYLIKTRGQQVTLSCSPISGHRSVSWYQQTPGQGLQFLFEYFSETQRNKGNFPGRFSGRQFSNSRSEMNVSTLELGDSALYLCASSREPTAGNTIYFGEGSWLTVV.

The V gene is TRBV7-2, the J gene TRBJ2-2; TRBD2 matches 7 bases. This CDR3 has 16 residues. Germline V gene data show CDR1 as SGHTA and CDR2 as FQGNSA. V lost 1 base to trimming and J lost 4 bases; unmatched junction nucleotides: 6. CDR3 coding DNA: TGTGCCAGCAGCTTAGTGGCGGGAGCGGCCACCGGGGAGCTGTTTTTT. Amino acid sequence: CASSLVAGAATGELFF.

The chain links TRBV29-1 to TRBJ2-5, with a weak D call TRBD2 (7 bases). Trimming took off 8 bases at V and 1 base at J, with 17 bases between the two ends. The V gene's germline CDR1 is SQVTM and CDR2 ANQGSEA. The CDR3 contains 14 residues. The CDR3 nucleotides read TGCAGCACCTCACATGGGGGGGCCCAAGAGACCCAGTACTTC. Its protein product is CSTSHGGAQETQYF.

V usage is TRBV6-1 and J usage is TRBJ1-5; 8 bases map to TRBD1. Germline values: CDR1 MNHNS, CDR2 SASEGT. V gave up 3 bases and J gave up 4 bases; unmatched junction bases: 5. This CDR3 spans 15 amino acids. CDR3: CASSEERDRNQPQHF. CDR3 sequence (DNA): TGTGCCAGCAGTGAGGAACGGGACAGGAATCAGCCCCAGCATTTT.

CDR3 sequence reads: CASSYVSGQGASSTYTF. Written as DNA, the CDR3 is TGTGCCAGCAGTTACGTATCAGGACAGGGGGCTTCTTCCACCTACACCTTC. The J gene is TRBJ1-2, the V gene TRBV6-2 or TRBV6-3; 11 bases are shared with TRBD1. Germline lookup yields CDR1 MNHEY and CDR2 SVGEGT. The length of the CDR3 is 17 residues. With 2 bases clipped from V and 10 bases from J, the junction kept 15 bases outside the gene matches.

This sequence joins TRBV4-1 and TRBJ1-3, with D possibly matching TRBD1 (5 bases). V lost 3 bases and J lost 2, with 14 bases in between. Germline V gives CDR1 MGHRA, CDR2 YSYEKL. The CDR3 sequence is 16 residues long. CDR3 residues: CASSHPLTDPGNTIYF. In nucleotides, the CDR3 is TGCGCCAGCAGCCACCCCCTGACAGATCCTGGAAACACCATATATTTT.

This sequence joins TRBV9 and TRBJ1-6; unclear D gene. V lost 0 bases and J 7 bases, leaving 11 bases between the germline ends. The CDR3 length is 15 residues. Germline V lookup: CDR1 SGDLS, CDR2 YYNGEE. CDR3 residues: CASSVEPLSNSPLHF. The CDR3 coding sequence is TGTGCCAGCAGCGTAGAGCCCTTATCAAATTCACCCCTCCACTTT. The complete variable domain, with remaining parts taken from reference TRBV9 and TRBJ1-6, reads DSGVTQTPKHLITATGQRVTLRCSPRSGDLSVYWYQQSLDQGLQFLIQYYNGEERAKGNILERFSAQQFPDLHSELNLSSLELGDSALYFCASSVEPLSNSPLHFGNGTRLTVT.

The rearrangement uses TRBV7-2 and TRBJ1-1; tentatively, D is TRBD1 (6 bases). V shed 1 base and J shed 6 bases, with 9 bases lying between them. Germline loops: CDR1 SGHTA, CDR2 FQGNSA. This CDR3 spans 13 amino acids. CDR3 protein: CASSLGQDAEAFF. The CDR3 DNA reads TGTGCCAGCAGCTTAGGACAGGACGCTGAAGCTTTCTTT.

This clone was seen a handful of times. The chain uses TRBV4-1 and TRBJ2-7; D might be TRBD2 (7 bases). With 0 bases removed from V and 5 bases from J, the gap between germline ends came to 11 bases. The CDR3 is 14 residues long. Germline values: CDR1 MGHRA, CDR2 YSYEKL. The CDR3 sequence: CASSQEGGGDEQYF. The CDR3 DNA reads TGCGCCAGCAGCCAAGAAGGGGGGGGAGACGAGCAGTACTTC.

The chain links TRBV11-3 to TRBJ2-2, with D possibly being TRBD1 (5 bases). The CDR3 has 17 amino acids. The V and J ends lost 1 base and 6 bases respectively, with 18 bases between them. The germline V gene encodes CDR1 SGHNT and CDR2 YENEEA. The chain's CDR3 is CASSLVTHFRVSGELFF. CDR3 coding DNA: TGTGCCAGCAGCTTAGTAACCCACTTCAGGGTTTCCGGGGAGCTGTTTTTT.

Written as DNA, the CDR3 is TGTGCCAGTAGTACCGGACAGATACATCAGCCCCAGCATTTT. Translated, it gives CASSTGQIHQPQHF. The chain couples TRBV19 to TRBJ1-5, with a weak D call TRBD1 (6 bases). Germline values: CDR1 LNHDA, CDR2 SQIVND (reference sequence). The germline V and J ends were trimmed by 4 bases and 5 bases, with 12 bases remaining between them. This CDR3 comprises 14 residues.

The chain employs TRBV4-2 and TRBJ1-4, with TRBD1 matching over 7 bases. This CDR3 has 14 residues. Trimming removed 3 bases from V and 8 bases from J; junction bases left unmatched: 6. From germline, CDR1 is LGHNA and CDR2 YNFKEQ. The CDR3 loop reads CASSHGRGREKLFF. CDR3 coding DNA: TGTGCCAGCAGCCACGGTAGGGGGCGAGAAAAACTGTTTTTT.

The DNA for the CDR3 is TGTGCCAGCAGCAAAAAGGGGGTGACTAACTCTGGAAACACCATATATTTT. Its protein product is CASSKKGVTNSGNTIYF. The chain employs TRBV21-1 and TRBJ1-3; the table's D call TRBD1 went unverified against the DNA. TRBV21-1 has pseudogene status. The CDR3 runs to 17 residues.

CDR3 sequence (DNA): TGTGCCACCAGCCGGGACAGATTAAACTATGGCTACACCTTC. As protein: CATSRDRLNYGYTF. This rearrangement joins TRBV15 to TRBJ1-2, with 7 bases that match TRBD1. The CDR3 runs to 14 residues. V was clipped by 5 bases and J by 2 bases; unmatched bases: 5. Germline V gene sequence: CDR1 LNHNV, CDR2 YYDKDF (reference sequence).

This clone occurred a few times. The V call is TRBV6-2 or TRBV6-3, the J call TRBJ2-7; 9 bases map to TRBD1. The CDR3 is 14 residues long. J gave up 4 bases and V 6 bases, and 7 bases lay outside the gene matches. Per the germline V gene, CDR1 is MNHEY and CDR2 is SVGEGT. CDR3 nucleotide sequence: TGTGCCAGCAGCCGGGGACAGGGACCATACGAGCAGTACTTC. Translated: CASSRGQGPYEQYF.

V and J are TRBV2 and TRBJ1-6; TRBD1 might be the D (6 bases). Trimming removed 5 bases at V and 9 bases at J, with 17 bases between. The germline V gene encodes CDR1 SNHLY and CDR2 FYNNEI. There are 15 residues in the CDR3. The CDR3 here is CASSLIGQTTSPLHF. The CDR3 region has the DNA TGTGCCAGCAGTCTAATAGGACAGACTACTTCACCCCTCCACTTT.

The J gene is TRBJ1-1, the V gene TRBV7-9; possible D gene TRBD1, 5 bases. Germline CDR1 and CDR2: SEHNR and FQNEAQ (reference sequence). The CDR3 extends over 14 amino acids. Trimming removed 1 base at V and 0 bases at J, with 6 bases between. The CDR3 sequence: CASSLEQVNTEAFF. In nucleotides, the CDR3 is TGTGCCAGCAGCTTAGAACAGGTGAACACTGAAGCTTTCTTT.

This clone was seen ten or more times. J is TRBJ2-3 and V is TRBV3-1 (or the pseudogene TRBV3-2); unclear D gene. The V gene's germline CDR1 is LGHDT and CDR2 YNNKEL (reference sequence). Trimming shortened V by 1 base and J by 0 bases, and 5 bases separated the two germline ends. This CDR3 contains 14 residues. CDR3 sequence: CASSQVSSTDTQYF. The CDR3 DNA reads TGTGCCAGCAGCCAAGTGTCAAGCACAGATACGCAGTATTTT.

V gene TRBV30 combines with J gene TRBJ1-5; no reliable D call. Germline V gene data show CDR1 as GTSNPN and CDR2 as SVGIG (reference sequence). This CDR3 contains 14 residues. V was clipped by 1 base and J by 1 base, with 8 bases between them. CDR3 nucleotide sequence: TGTGCCTGGAGTGCCCTTCTAAGCAATCAGCCCCAGCATTTT. Its protein is CAWSALLSNQPQHF.

The chain couples TRBV6-1 to TRBJ1-5; perhaps TRBD1 as D (6 bases). Germline V CDR1 and CDR2: MNHNS, SASEGT. This CDR3 is built from 18 residues. V lost 0 bases, J lost 4 bases, and 19 bases lay in between. The CDR3 DNA follows: TGTGCCAGCAGTGAAGCTCGAGGGGGTGGAGTGGGTAATCAGCCCCAGCATTTT. This translates into CASSEARGGGVGNQPQHF.

J is TRBJ1-6 and V is TRBV5-1; D call uncertain. V shed 0 bases and J shed 8 bases, with 9 bases lying between them. The germline V gene has CDR1 SGHRS and CDR2 YFSETQ. The CDR3 loop spans 14 amino acids. CDR3 coding DNA: TGCGCCAGCAGCTTGGGGGCTCAGGATTCACCCCTCCACTTT. It yields the protein CASSLGAQDSPLHF.

This clone has just one count. The chain uses TRBV4-1 and TRBJ1-2; D not resolved. Germline lookup yields CDR1 MGHRA and CDR2 YSYEKL. V was trimmed by 1 base and J by 5 bases, leaving 14 bases between them. This CDR3 is built from 15 residues. The CDR3 region is CASSQVQGGWYGYTF. Written as DNA, the CDR3 is TGCGCCAGCAGCCAAGTCCAAGGAGGCTGGTATGGCTACACCTTC.

The chain links TRBV18 to TRBJ1-1; D unresolved. Germline CDR1 reads KGHSH; CDR2 reads LQKENI. With 3 bases removed from V and 5 bases from J, the gap between germline ends came to 16 bases. CDR3 size: 15 residues. CDR3 residues: CASSPPRAGSTEAFF. The CDR3 coding sequence is TGTGCCAGCTCACCCCCCCGCGCGGGGAGTACTGAAGCTTTCTTT.

This clone was counted once. DNA for the CDR3: TGCGCCAGCAGTGAACAGGGGCCGAATCAGCCCCAGCATTTT. Encoded protein: CASSEQGPNQPQHF. The chain couples TRBV10-2 to TRBJ1-5, with 7 nucleotides matching TRBD1. Germline V gene sequence: CDR1 WSHSY, CDR2 SAAADI. The V segment lost 3 bases and the J segment 4 bases; nucleotides outside the gene matches: 3. This CDR3 has 14 residues.